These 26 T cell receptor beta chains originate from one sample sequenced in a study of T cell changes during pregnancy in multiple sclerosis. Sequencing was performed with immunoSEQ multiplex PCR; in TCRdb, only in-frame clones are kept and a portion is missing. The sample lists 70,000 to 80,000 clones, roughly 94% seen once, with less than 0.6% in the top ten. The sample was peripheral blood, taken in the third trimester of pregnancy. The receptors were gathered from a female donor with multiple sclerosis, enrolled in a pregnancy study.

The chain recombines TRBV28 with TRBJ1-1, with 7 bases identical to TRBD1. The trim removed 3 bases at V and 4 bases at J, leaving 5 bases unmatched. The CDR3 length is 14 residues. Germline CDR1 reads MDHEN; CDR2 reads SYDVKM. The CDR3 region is CASSLTGPRTEAFF. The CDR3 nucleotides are TGTGCCAGCAGTTTGACAGGGCCCCGCACTGAAGCTTTCTTT.

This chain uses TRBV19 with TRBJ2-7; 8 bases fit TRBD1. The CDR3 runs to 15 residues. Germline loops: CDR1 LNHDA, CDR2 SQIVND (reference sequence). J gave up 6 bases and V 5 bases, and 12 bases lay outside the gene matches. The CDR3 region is CASSSPRQGPLEQYF. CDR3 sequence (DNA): TGTGCCAGTAGTTCCCCGCGACAGGGGCCTCTCGAGCAGTACTTC.

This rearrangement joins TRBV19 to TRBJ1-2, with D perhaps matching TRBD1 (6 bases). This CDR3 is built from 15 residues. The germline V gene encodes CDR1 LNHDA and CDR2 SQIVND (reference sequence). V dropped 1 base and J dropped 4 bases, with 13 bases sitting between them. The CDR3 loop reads CASSIGGRGVYGYTF. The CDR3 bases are TGTGCCAGTAGTATAGGCGGCAGGGGAGTCTATGGCTACACCTTC.

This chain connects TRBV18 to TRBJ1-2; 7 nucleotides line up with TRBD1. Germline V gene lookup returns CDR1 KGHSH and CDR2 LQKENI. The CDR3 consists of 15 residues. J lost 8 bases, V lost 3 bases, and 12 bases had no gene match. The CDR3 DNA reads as TGTGCCAGCTCACCCCTCCGACAGGGTTATAAGGGCTACACCTTC. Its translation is CASSPLRQGYKGYTF.

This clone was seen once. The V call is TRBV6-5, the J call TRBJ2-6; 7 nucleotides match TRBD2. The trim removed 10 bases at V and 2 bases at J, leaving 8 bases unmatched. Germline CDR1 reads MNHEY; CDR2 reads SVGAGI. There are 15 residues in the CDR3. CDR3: CATREGSAGANVLTF. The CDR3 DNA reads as TGTGCCACCAGGGAGGGGTCAGCTGGGGCCAACGTCCTGACTTTC.

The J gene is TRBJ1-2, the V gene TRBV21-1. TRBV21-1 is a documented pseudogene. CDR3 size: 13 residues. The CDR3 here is CASSKLTSFGYTF. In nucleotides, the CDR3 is TGTGCCAGCAGCAAACTGACTTCCTTCGGCTACACCTTC.

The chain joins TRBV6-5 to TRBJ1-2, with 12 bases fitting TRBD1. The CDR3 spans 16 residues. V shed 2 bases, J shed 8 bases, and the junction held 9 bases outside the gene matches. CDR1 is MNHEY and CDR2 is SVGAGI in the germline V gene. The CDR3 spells CASSYVGTGGKGGYTF. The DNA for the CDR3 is TGTGCCAGCAGTTACGTGGGGACAGGGGGCAAAGGGGGCTACACCTTC.

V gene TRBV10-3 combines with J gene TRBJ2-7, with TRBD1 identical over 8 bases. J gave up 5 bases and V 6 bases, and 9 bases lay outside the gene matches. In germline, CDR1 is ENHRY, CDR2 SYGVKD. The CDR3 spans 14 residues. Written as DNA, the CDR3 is TGTGCCATCAGCATACAGGGGGATTTGGACGAGCAGTACTTC. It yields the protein CAISIQGDLDEQYF.

The CDR3 DNA reads as TGTGCCAGCAGTGATGGGCAGGGGGTCACCGGGGAGCTGTTTTTT. As protein: CASSDGQGVTGELFF. This rearrangement joins TRBV2 to TRBJ2-2; 7 bases are a match to TRBD1. V lost 3 bases, J lost 4 bases, and 5 bases stayed unmatched. Germline V gene lookup returns CDR1 SNHLY and CDR2 FYNNEI. CDR3 length: 15 amino acids.

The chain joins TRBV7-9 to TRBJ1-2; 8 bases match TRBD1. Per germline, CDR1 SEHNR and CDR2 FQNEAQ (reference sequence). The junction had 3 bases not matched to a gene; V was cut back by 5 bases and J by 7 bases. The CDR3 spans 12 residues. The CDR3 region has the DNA TGTGCCAGCAGCCCCGACAGGGGTGGCTACACCTTC. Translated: CASSPDRGGYTF.

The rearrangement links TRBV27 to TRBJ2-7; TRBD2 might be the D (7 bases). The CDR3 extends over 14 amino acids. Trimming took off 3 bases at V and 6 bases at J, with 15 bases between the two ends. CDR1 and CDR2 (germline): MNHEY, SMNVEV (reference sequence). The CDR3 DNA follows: TGTGCCAGCAGTTTGAGGGGGGGGGCTGGCGAGCAGTACTTC. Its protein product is CASSLRGGAGEQYF.

The CDR3 sequence is CASSAHTNEQYF. The DNA for the CDR3 is TGTGCCAGCAGTGCCCACACAAACGAGCAGTACTTC. The chain has TRBV25-1 and TRBJ2-7; D call uncertain. Per the germline V gene, CDR1 is MGHDK and CDR2 is SYGVNS. The CDR3 runs 12 residues. Trimming stripped 4 bases from V and 5 bases from J, with 9 bases between.

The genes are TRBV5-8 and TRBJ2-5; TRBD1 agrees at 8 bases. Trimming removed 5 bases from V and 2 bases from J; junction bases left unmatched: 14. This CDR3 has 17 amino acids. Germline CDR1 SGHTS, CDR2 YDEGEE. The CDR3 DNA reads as TGTGCCAGCAGTTCTCTTGCAGGGGGCGGGTCGCAAGAGACCCAGTACTTC. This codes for CASSSLAGGGSQETQYF.

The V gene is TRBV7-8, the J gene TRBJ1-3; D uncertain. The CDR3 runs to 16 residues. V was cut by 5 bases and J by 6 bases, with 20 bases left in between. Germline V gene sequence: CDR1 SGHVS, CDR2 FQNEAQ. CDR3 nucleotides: TGTGCCAGCAGCCCCCCCCGGGGAAGCCTGGTAAACACCATATATTTT. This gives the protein CASSPPRGSLVNTIYF.

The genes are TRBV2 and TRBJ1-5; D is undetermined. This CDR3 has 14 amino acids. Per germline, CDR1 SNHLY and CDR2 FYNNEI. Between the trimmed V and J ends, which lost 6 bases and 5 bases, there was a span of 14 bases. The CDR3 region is CASSSAGGDQPQHF. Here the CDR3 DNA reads TGTGCCAGCAGCTCCGCCGGCGGAGATCAGCCCCAGCATTTT.

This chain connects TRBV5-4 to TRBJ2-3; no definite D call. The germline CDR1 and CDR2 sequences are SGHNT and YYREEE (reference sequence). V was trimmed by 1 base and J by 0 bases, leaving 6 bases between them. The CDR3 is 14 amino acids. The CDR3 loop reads CASSLTVSTDTQYF. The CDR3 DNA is TGTGCCAGCAGCTTGACGGTGAGCACAGATACGCAGTATTTT. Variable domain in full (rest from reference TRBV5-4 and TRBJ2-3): ETGVTQSPTHLIKTRGQQVTLRCSSQSGHNTVSWYQQALGQGPQFIFQYYREEENGRGNFPPRFSGLQFPNYSSELNVNALELDDSALYLCASSLTVSTDTQYFGPGTRLTVL.

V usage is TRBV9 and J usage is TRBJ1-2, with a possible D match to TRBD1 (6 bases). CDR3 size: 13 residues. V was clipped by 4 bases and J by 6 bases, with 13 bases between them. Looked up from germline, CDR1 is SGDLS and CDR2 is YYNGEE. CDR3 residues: CASSLTGSHGYTF. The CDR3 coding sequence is TGTGCCAGCAGCCTGACAGGCTCCCATGGCTACACCTTC.

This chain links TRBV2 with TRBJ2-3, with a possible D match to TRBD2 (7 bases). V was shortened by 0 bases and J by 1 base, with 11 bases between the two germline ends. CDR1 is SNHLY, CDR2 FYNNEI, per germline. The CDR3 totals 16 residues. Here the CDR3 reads CASSEAGGLRTDTQYF. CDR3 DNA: TGTGCCAGCAGTGAAGCGGGGGGGCTCCGCACAGATACGCAGTATTTT.

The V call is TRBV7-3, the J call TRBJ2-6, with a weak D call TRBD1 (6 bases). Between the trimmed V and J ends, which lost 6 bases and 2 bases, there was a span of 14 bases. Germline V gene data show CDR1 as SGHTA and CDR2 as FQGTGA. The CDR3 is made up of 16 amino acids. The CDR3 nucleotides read TGTGCCAGCAGTACCATGGGGGCGGCTGGGGCCAACGTCCTGACTTTC. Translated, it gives CASSTMGAAGANVLTF.

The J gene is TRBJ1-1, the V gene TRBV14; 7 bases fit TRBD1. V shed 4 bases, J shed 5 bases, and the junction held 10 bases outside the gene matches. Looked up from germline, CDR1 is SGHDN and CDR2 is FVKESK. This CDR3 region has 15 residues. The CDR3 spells CASSLLTGSGTEAFF. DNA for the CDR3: TGTGCCAGCAGCCTATTGACAGGGTCCGGGACTGAAGCTTTCTTT. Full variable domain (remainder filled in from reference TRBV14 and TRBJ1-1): EAGVTQFPSHSVIEKGQTVTLRCDPISGHDNLYWYRRVMGKEIKFLLHFVKESKQDESGMPNNRFLAERTGGTYSTLKVQPAELEDSGVYFCASSLLTGSGTEAFFGQGTRLTVV.

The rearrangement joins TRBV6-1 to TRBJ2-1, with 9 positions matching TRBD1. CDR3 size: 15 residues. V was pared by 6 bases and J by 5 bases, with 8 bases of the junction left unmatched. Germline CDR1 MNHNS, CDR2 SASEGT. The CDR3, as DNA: TGTGCCAGCAGCCCACAGGGGGCCAGGAACAATGAGCAGTTCTTC. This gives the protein CASSPQGARNNEQFF.

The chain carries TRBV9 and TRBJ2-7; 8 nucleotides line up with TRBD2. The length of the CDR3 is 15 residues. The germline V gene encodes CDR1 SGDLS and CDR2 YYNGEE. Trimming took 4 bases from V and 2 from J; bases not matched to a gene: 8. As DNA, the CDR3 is TGTGCCAGCAGCACTTTAGCGGGGTTAACCTACGAGCAGTACTTC. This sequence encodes CASSTLAGLTYEQYF.

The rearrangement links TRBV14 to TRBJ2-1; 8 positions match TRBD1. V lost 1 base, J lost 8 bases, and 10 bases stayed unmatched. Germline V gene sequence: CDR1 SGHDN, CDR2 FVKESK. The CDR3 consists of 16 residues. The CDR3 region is CASSQAGQGARDEQFF. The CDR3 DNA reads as TGTGCCAGCAGCCAAGCGGGCCAGGGGGCGCGAGATGAGCAGTTCTTC.

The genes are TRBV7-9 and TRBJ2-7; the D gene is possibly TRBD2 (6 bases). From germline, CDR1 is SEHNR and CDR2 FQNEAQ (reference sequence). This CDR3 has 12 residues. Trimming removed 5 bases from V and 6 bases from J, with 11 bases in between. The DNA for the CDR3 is TGTGCCAGCAGCCGGAGGGACCTCGAGCAGTACTTC. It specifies CASSRRDLEQYF.

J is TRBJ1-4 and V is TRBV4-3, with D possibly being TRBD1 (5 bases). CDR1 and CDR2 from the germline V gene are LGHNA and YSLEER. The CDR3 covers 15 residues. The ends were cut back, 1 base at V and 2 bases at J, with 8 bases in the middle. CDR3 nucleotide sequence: TGCGCCAGCAGCCAAGGCAGGGCGACTAATGAAAAACTGTTTTTT. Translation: CASSQGRATNEKLFF.

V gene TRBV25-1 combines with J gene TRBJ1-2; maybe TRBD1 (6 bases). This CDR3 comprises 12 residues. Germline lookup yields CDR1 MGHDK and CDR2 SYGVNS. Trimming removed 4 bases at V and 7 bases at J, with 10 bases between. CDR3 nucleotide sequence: TGTGCCAGCAGTGTACAGGGCTCTGGCTACACCTTC. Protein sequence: CASSVQGSGYTF.